The 23 T cell receptor beta chains below were found in one sample sequenced in a study of cytomegalovirus exposure and HLA in healthy donors. The table came from immunoSEQ multiplex PCR; TCRdb's copy has only in-frame clones and leaves some out. The sample carries around 49,000 clones, roughly 92% recorded once. Specimen: PBMCs. The source is a man aged 18 to 29 in good health and CMV-seronegative.

The chain carries TRBV6-1 and TRBJ2-2, with 9 bases identical to TRBD1. V gave up 0 bases and J gave up 5 bases; unmatched junction bases: 4. This CDR3 is built from 16 residues. The germline V gene has CDR1 MNHNS and CDR2 SASEGT. The CDR3 DNA reads as TGTGCCAGCAGTGAAGCCACAGGGGGCGAGACCGGGGAGCTGTTTTTT. Translated: CASSEATGGETGELFF.

This sequence joins TRBV2 and TRBJ2-7; no firm D call. Germline-derived CDR1 and CDR2 are SNHLY and FYNNEI. CDR3 length: 14 amino acids. Trimming removed 1 base at V and 6 bases at J, with 13 bases between. The DNA for the CDR3 is TGTGCCAGCAGTGAAGTATGGCGGAACTTCGAGCAGTACTTC. Protein: CASSEVWRNFEQYF.

The chain joins TRBV28 to TRBJ1-5, with D possibly TRBD1 on 5 matching bases. The germline V gene encodes CDR1 MDHEN and CDR2 SYDVKM. V lost 3 bases and J 1 base, leaving 13 bases between the germline ends. The CDR3 consists of 16 residues. The CDR3 region is CASSFRRDLSNQPQHF. The CDR3 region has the DNA TGTGCCAGCAGTTTCCGAAGGGACTTGAGCAATCAGCCCCAGCATTTT.

This clone has only one observation. The chain combines TRBV5-4 with TRBJ2-7, with 12 bases lining up with TRBD2. The CDR3 is made up of 15 amino acids. V trimming: 3 bases; J trimming: 5 bases; junction bases outside the gene matches: 6. Germline CDR1 is SGHNT and CDR2 is YYREEE (reference sequence). The CDR3 nucleotides read TGTGCCAGCAGCTCCGGGACTAGCGGGCATGACGAGCAGTACTTC. Protein product: CASSSGTSGHDEQYF.

The CDR3, as DNA: TGTGCCAGCCTAGACGGGACAGGGTTTGGGGAGCAGTACTTC. Translation gives CASLDGTGFGEQYF. The V and J genes are TRBV2 and TRBJ2-7, with 9 bases fitting TRBD1. V trimming: 8 bases; J trimming: 7 bases; junction bases outside the gene matches: 12. This CDR3 is 14 amino acids long. CDR1 is SNHLY, CDR2 FYNNEI, per germline.

The V and J genes are TRBV7-9 and TRBJ1-1; D is uncertain. V was cut by 2 bases and J by 8 bases, with 18 bases left in between. CDR1 and CDR2 (germline): SEHNR, FQNEAQ (reference sequence). CDR3 length equals 15 residues. The CDR3 DNA reads TGTGCCAGCAGCTTACTTATAAGGACTCAAGGAGAAGCTTTCTTT. It translates to CASSLLIRTQGEAFF.

The chain employs TRBV28 and TRBJ2-3; the match to TRBD2 covers 8 bases. The V gene end was trimmed by 2 bases and the J gene end by 4 bases; junction bases not matched to a gene: 8. In germline, CDR1 is MDHEN, CDR2 SYDVKM. This CDR3 region has 16 residues. The CDR3 sequence is CASSLDPGLEADTQYF. In DNA, the CDR3 is TGTGCCAGCAGTTTAGATCCGGGACTAGAGGCAGATACGCAGTATTTT.

J is TRBJ1-2 and V is TRBV30, with 9 bases identical to TRBD1. From germline, CDR1 is GTSNPN and CDR2 SVGIG (reference sequence). This CDR3 comprises 14 residues. V shed 4 bases, J shed 2 bases, and the junction held 5 bases outside the gene matches. The CDR3 DNA follows: TGTGCCTGGACTTCCGGGACAGGGAACTATGGCTACACCTTC. As protein: CAWTSGTGNYGYTF.

The chain uses TRBV6-1 and TRBJ2-5; D remains ambiguous. The CDR3 has 13 residues. The V end lost 1 base, the J end lost 4 bases, and 7 bases lay between the germline ends. In germline, CDR1 is MNHNS, CDR2 SASEGT. This CDR3 is CASSEGPGETQYF. The CDR3 DNA is TGTGCCAGCAGTGAAGGACCGGGAGAGACCCAGTACTTC.

The chain is built from TRBV29-1 and TRBJ2-1, with TRBD2 as a possible D gene (6 bases). The CDR3 is made up of 16 amino acids. Germline V gene lookup returns CDR1 SQVTM and CDR2 ANQGSEA. The V and J ends lost 1 base and 2 bases respectively, with 15 bases between them. The CDR3 sequence: CSVEANLAATYNEQFF. The CDR3 nucleotides read TGCAGCGTTGAAGCCAACTTAGCGGCAACCTACAATGAGCAGTTCTTC.

The rearrangement links TRBV5-1 to TRBJ2-7; 7 bases align to TRBD1. The CDR3 contains 15 residues. CDR1 is SGHRS, CDR2 YFSETQ, per germline. Germline trimming cut 3 bases from V and 4 bases from J; bases unmatched to any gene: 10. Written as DNA, the CDR3 is TGCGCCAGCAGCTCCAGACAGGGAGCGGTTTACGAGCAGTACTTC. It is translated as CASSSRQGAVYEQYF.

This chain joins TRBV5-6 and TRBJ2-1; D call uncertain. The CDR3 sequence is 12 residues long. Deletions cut 3 bases from V and 3 bases from J, with 4 bases between. CDR1 is SGHDT and CDR2 is YYEEEE in the germline V gene. The chain's CDR3 is CASSSYYNEQFF. DNA of the CDR3: TGTGCCAGCAGCTCTTACTACAATGAGCAGTTCTTC.

V and J are TRBV7-8 and TRBJ2-7; TRBD2 agrees at 14 bases. The germline gives CDR1 SGHVS, CDR2 FQNEAQ. CDR3 size: 17 residues. The J segment lost 5 bases and the V segment lost 5 bases, leaving 11 bases of the junction unmatched. The CDR3 sequence is CASSHPAGGLAGDEQYF. In DNA, the CDR3 is TGTGCCAGCAGCCACCCCGCGGGGGGACTAGCGGGAGACGAGCAGTACTTC.

The chain carries TRBV6-1 and TRBJ2-5; D is perhaps TRBD2 (5 bases). Per the germline V gene, CDR1 is MNHNS and CDR2 is SASEGT. The CDR3 covers 11 residues. Trimming cost V 7 bases and J 4 bases, with 7 bases left between them. CDR3 DNA sequence: TGTGCCAGCAAACTAGGAGAGACCCAGTACTTC. Protein sequence: CASKLGETQYF.

The V and J genes are TRBV7-3 and TRBJ2-7, with TRBD2 as a possible D gene (7 bases). This CDR3 is 15 amino acids long. Germline assignment: CDR1 SGHTA and CDR2 FQGTGA. V was pared by 5 bases and J by 3 bases, with 17 bases between. CDR3 in amino acids: CASSPLGGPGYEQYF. DNA of the CDR3: TGTGCCAGCAGCCCTTTGGGGGGGCCTGGCTACGAGCAGTACTTC.

This clone has a single count. J is TRBJ2-3 and V is TRBV9, with TRBD2 matching 7 bases. Germline CDR1 reads SGDLS; CDR2 reads YYNGEE. V lost 4 bases, J lost 0 bases, and 11 bases stayed unmatched. This CDR3 contains 17 residues. Here the CDR3 DNA reads TGTGCCAGCAGCCGCCCGGGAGGCCTTACTAGCACAGATACGCAGTATTTT. Amino acids: CASSRPGGLTSTDTQYF.

The chain couples TRBV7-9 to TRBJ1-1; D is uncertain. The CDR3 length is 15 residues. The V gene's germline CDR1 is SEHNR and CDR2 FQNEAQ (reference sequence). Trimming took 2 bases from V and 3 from J, leaving 13 bases between them. CDR3 DNA sequence: TGTGCCAGCAGCTTAATCGCAGGACTCGACACTGAAGCTTTCTTT. This encodes CASSLIAGLDTEAFF.

V usage is TRBV28 and J usage is TRBJ1-2; 7 bases are shared with TRBD1. The junction had 17 bases not matched to a gene; V was cut back by 6 bases and J by 7 bases. CDR3 size: 16 residues. Looked up from germline, CDR1 is MDHEN and CDR2 is SYDVKM. The CDR3 DNA reads as TGTGCCAGCAGCCTTCCTCACAGGGGCCGGGGTAGTGGCTACACCTTC. Amino acid sequence: CASSLPHRGRGSGYTF.

V usage is TRBV6-6 and J usage is TRBJ2-2; D gene unclear. This CDR3 is built from 12 residues. CDR1 is MNHNY and CDR2 is SVGAGI in the germline V gene (reference sequence). Trimming took off 7 bases at V and 1 base at J, with 4 bases between the two ends. CDR3 region: CASNWNTGELFF. CDR3 bases: TGTGCCAGCAACTGGAACACCGGGGAGCTGTTTTTT.

The CDR3 reads CASSHTGTSRETQYF. The CDR3 nucleotides read TGTGCCAGCAGCCATACCGGGACTAGCAGAGAGACCCAGTACTTC. The chain is built from TRBV14 and TRBJ2-5; 9 nucleotides agree with TRBD2. Per germline, CDR1 SGHDN and CDR2 FVKESK. The CDR3 is made up of 15 amino acids. V shed 3 bases and J 4 bases; nucleotides not matched to a gene: 6.

This clone was seen only once. The chain carries TRBV10-3 and TRBJ2-1, with a possible D match to TRBD2 (6 bases). Germline V gives CDR1 ENHRY, CDR2 SYGVKD. The CDR3 spans 16 residues. Between the trimmed V and J ends, which lost 5 bases and 8 bases, there was a span of 22 bases. This chain's CDR3 is CAISISGNTPGDEQFF. CDR3 coding DNA: TGTGCCATCAGTATTAGCGGAAACACCCCCGGGGATGAGCAGTTCTTC.

This sequence joins TRBV11-3 and TRBJ2-7, with a weak D call TRBD2 (6 bases). Germline V gives CDR1 SGHNT, CDR2 YENEEA. This CDR3 contains 13 residues. Trimming cost V 6 bases and J 1 base, with 10 bases left between them. CDR3 sequence (DNA): TGTGCCAGCAGTCATCGGGAGTCCTACGAGCAGTACTTC. Its protein product is CASSHRESYEQYF. The variable domain in full, with the rest retrieved from reference TRBV11-3 and TRBJ2-7, is EAGVVQSPRYKIIEKKQPVAFWCNPISGHNTLYWYLQNLGQGPELLIRYENEEAVDDSQLPKDRFSAERLKGVDSTLKIQPAELGDSAVYLCASSHRESYEQYFGPGTRLTVT.

The V call is TRBV6-1, the J call TRBJ1-3; D is uncertain. Germline-derived CDR1 and CDR2 are MNHNS and SASEGT. The CDR3 contains 13 residues. V was shortened by 7 bases and J by 0 bases, with 7 bases between the two germline ends. CDR3 amino acids: CASMLSSGNTIYF. The CDR3 nucleotides are TGTGCCAGCATGCTCAGCTCTGGAAACACCATATATTTT.